One sample yielded the 2 T cell receptor beta chains listed below, sequenced in a study of blood T cell repertoires in COVID-19. The table came from immunoSEQ multiplex PCR; TCRdb's copy has only in-frame clones and leaves some out. The sample has roughly 150,000 clones, about 91% seen once. Sequencing used peripheral blood. The receptors come from a human donor in a cohort sampled during active COVID-19.

This rearrangement joins TRBV4-2 to TRBJ1-1; 9 bases fit TRBD1. The CDR3 extends over 17 amino acids. CDR1 and CDR2 (germline): LGHNA, YNFKEQ. The J segment lost 4 bases and the V segment lost 4 bases, leaving 13 bases of the junction unmatched. The CDR3 reads CASSPGQGCSRGTEAFF. In nucleotides, the CDR3 is TGTGCCAGCAGCCCGGGACAGGGATGTTCGCGGGGCACTGAAGCTTTCTTT.

The chain couples TRBV7-9 to TRBJ2-3; D gene ambiguous. The V end was cut by 0 bases, the J end by 5 bases, with 6 bases between. The length of the CDR3 is 13 residues. The germline CDR1 and CDR2 sequences are SEHNR and FQNEAQ (reference sequence). CDR3 nucleotide sequence: TGTGCCAGCAGCTTAGCGAGGCAAGATACGCAGTATTTT. It codes for CASSLARQDTQYF.